This is a list of T cell receptor beta chains from one sample in a study of blood T cells in healthy people across ages. From the 5' RACE reads, TCRdb called clonotypes with MiXCR, one entry per CDR3 protein. The sample carries hundreds of thousands of distinct CDR3 sequences, 49% recorded once. The sequencing sample was made of blood. These TCRs come from a woman aged 55 to 70 in good health. CDR3s include the opening cysteine and the closing phenylalanine or tryptophan. A D gene is named only where the DNA matches it firmly. Expanded clones get a size class; other rows say once, few or many, or leave the size out.

TRBJ2-7 - TRBV20-1 - CSAAGRDYYEQYF TGCAGTGCAGCCGGGAGAGACTACTACGAGCAGTACTTC
TRBJ1-6 - TRBV2 few CASSASGHNNSPLHF TGTGCCAGCAGTGCGTCGGGACACAATAATTCACCCCTCCACTTT
TRBJ2-7 TRBD1 TRBV20-1 - CSARTGAVEQYF TGCAGTGCTAGGACAGGGGCCGTCGAGCAGTACTTC
TRBJ2-1 - TRBV18 - CASSSGDYNEQFF TGTGCCAGCTCATCGGGAGACTACAATGAGCAGTTCTTC
TRBJ2-3 TRBD1 TRBV20-1 - CSARLLQGRPDTQYF TGCAGTGCTAGACTATTACAGGGGCGCCCAGATACGCAGTATTTT
TRBJ1-6 - TRBV27 - CASKRTANYNSPLHF TGTGCCAGCAAGAGGACAGCTAACTATAATTCACCCCTCCACTTT
TRBJ2-5 - TRBV29-1 - CSEGDATETQYF TGCAGCGAAGGCGACGCAACGGAGACCCAGTACTTC
TRBJ2-1 - TRBV20-1 - CSAPGPGDNEQFF TGCAGTGCCCCGGGACCTGGAGACAATGAGCAGTTCTTC
TRBJ2-5 TRBD2 TRBV6-2/TRBV6-3 few CASTSSGGQTQYF TGTGCCAGCACGAGCTCGGGGGGACAGACCCAGTACTTC
TRBJ2-1 - TRBV4-1 few CASSQPGRYNEQFF TGCGCCAGCAGCCAACCGGGCCGCTACAATGAGCAGTTCTTC
TRBJ2-1 TRBD2 TRBV11-1 - CASSLGLAGRVEQFF TGTGCCAGCAGCTTAGGGCTAGCGGGAAGGGTTGAGCAGTTCTTC
TRBJ2-3 - TRBV5-1 once CTSSYQGTDTQYF TGCACCAGCAGCTATCAGGGCACAGATACGCAGTATTTT
TRBJ1-2 - TRBV7-2 few CASSPTTGYGYTF TGTGCCAGCAGCCCTACCACAGGGTATGGCTACACCTTC
TRBJ2-2 - TRBV4-3 - CASSQGQLNTGELFF TGCGCCAGCAGCCAAGGGCAACTGAACACCGGGGAGCTGTTTTTT
TRBJ1-2 TRBD1 TRBV20-1 - CRGTGDYGYTF TGCAGAGGGACAGGGGACTATGGCTACACCTTC
TRBJ2-3 - TRBV7-2 - CASSPKTRLPPYF TGTGCCAGCAGCCCAAAGACTAGATTGCCGCCGTATTTT
TRBJ1-2 - TRBV4-1 - CASSLRGESGYTF TGCGCCAGCAGCCTGCGGGGGGAGAGCGGCTACACCTTC
TRBJ2-3 TRBD2 TRBV7-3 many CASSSVLAGGADTQYF TGTGCCAGCAGCTCCGTTTTAGCGGGAGGCGCAGATACGCAGTATTTT
TRBJ2-1 - TRBV4-3 few CASSQGLPGYSYNEQFF TGCGCCAGCAGCCAAGGCCTCCCGGGTTACTCCTACAATGAGCAGTTCTTC
TRBJ1-1 - TRBV11-2 few CASSLKAWGVMNTEAFF TGTGCCAGCAGCTTAAAAGCTTGGGGGGTCATGAACACTGAAGCTTTCTTT
TRBJ2-5 TRBD1 TRBV12-3/TRBV12-4 few CASSPTGPGQETQYF TGTGCCAGCAGCCCGACAGGGCCTGGACAAGAGACCCAGTACTTC
TRBJ2-4 - TRBV5-6 - CASSLATASRAKNIQYF TGTGCCAGCAGCTTGGCCACGGCATCTCGGGCCAAAAACATTCAGTACTTC
TRBJ1-2 - TRBV14 - CASSRFANYGYTF TGTGCCAGCAGTCGCTTCGCTAACTATGGCTACACCTTC
TRBJ2-3 TRBD2 TRBV7-8 few CASSAPGTSRIPDTQYF TGTGCCAGCAGCGCCCCGGGGACTAGTAGGATCCCAGATACGCAGTATTTT
TRBJ2-7 - TRBV5-1 - CASRGGLNEQYF TGCGCCAGCAGGGGGGGGCTCAATGAGCAGTACTTC
TRBJ2-5 - TRBV6-2/TRBV6-3 - CASTFSPRENRETQYF TGTGCCAGCACCTTTTCGCCGAGGGAGAATCGGGAGACCCAGTACTTC
TRBJ1-6 - TRBV7-2 - CASSFGGANNSPLHF TGTGCCAGCAGCTTTGGGGGGGCGAATAATTCACCCCTCCACTTT
TRBJ2-6 - TRBV19 - CASTSRGKANVLTF TGTGCCAGTACCTCCCGGGGTAAGGCCAACGTCCTGACTTTC
TRBJ2-7 - TRBV6-5 - CASSYRGRSYEQYF TGTGCCAGCAGTTACCGTGGGCGTTCCTACGAGCAGTACTTC
TRBJ2-1 - TRBV12-3/TRBV12-4 - CASSYREYEQFF TGTGCCAGCAGCTACAGGGAGTACGAGCAGTTCTTC
TRBJ2-5 TRBD2 TRBV19 - CASTTRGAGGLETQYF TGTGCCAGTACCACCCGGGGAGCGGGAGGGCTAGAGACCCAGTACTTC
TRBJ2-5 - TRBV7-2 - CASSLRASTAETQYF TGTGCCAGCAGCTTAAGGGCGTCTACCGCCGAGACCCAGTACTTC
TRBJ1-1 - TRBV18 - CAGTSTDEAFF TGTGCCGGCACCTCGACAGACGAAGCTTTCTTT
TRBJ2-3 TRBD2 TRBV5-1 - CASSFSGSSTDTQYF TGCGCCAGCAGCTTTAGCGGGTCCAGCACAGATACGCAGTATTTT
TRBJ2-7 - TRBV3-1 few CASSSKPGNSYEQYF TGTGCCAGCAGCTCCAAACCGGGAAACTCCTACGAGCAGTACTTC
TRBJ1-1 - TRBV6-5 - CASNLGWDTEAFF TGTGCCAGCAACTTGGGTTGGGACACTGAAGCTTTCTTT
TRBJ1-5 - TRBV20-1 - CSANRGGARFNQPQHF TGCAGTGCTAACCGGGGTGGGGCCAGATTTAATCAGCCCCAGCATTTT
TRBJ2-5 - TRBV28 few CASSPQTVQETQYF TGTGCCAGCAGTCCTCAGACAGTCCAAGAGACCCAGTACTTC
TRBJ2-4 - TRBV11-2 - CASSPAPRASAKNIQYF TGTGCCAGCAGCCCCGCGCCGCGGGCGTCGGCCAAAAACATTCAGTACTTC
TRBJ1-2 TRBD1 TRBV11-2 few CASSLDLDRVRAYGYTF TGTGCCAGCAGCTTAGATTTGGACAGGGTTCGTGCCTATGGCTACACCTTC
TRBJ1-2 - TRBV12-3/TRBV12-4 few CASSLRTDYGYTF TGTGCCAGCAGTTTACGGACAGACTATGGCTACACCTTC
TRBJ1-5 TRBD1 TRBV9 - CASSVVVTGRGNQPQHF TGTGCCAGCAGCGTAGTCGTTACGGGCAGGGGGAATCAGCCCCAGCATTTT
TRBJ1-2 TRBD1 TRBV4-2 - CASSQGTEGNYGYTF TGTGCCAGCAGCCAGGGGACAGAGGGCAACTATGGCTACACCTTC
TRBJ2-7 - TRBV4-2 - CASSQERLYAYEQYF TGTGCCAGCAGCCAAGAGCGGCTATATGCCTACGAGCAGTACTTC
TRBJ2-3 - TRBV5-1 many CASSVTSTDTQYF TGCGCCAGCAGCGTGACCTCCACAGATACGCAGTATTTT
TRBJ2-1 TRBD2 TRBV4-2 - CASSRGTSGSYGEQFF TGTGCCAGCAGCCGGGGGACTAGCGGGAGCTACGGTGAGCAGTTCTTC
TRBJ1-1 - TRBV12-3/TRBV12-4 few CASNQGDPGGTEAFF TGTGCCAGCAACCAAGGCGACCCTGGGGGCACTGAAGCTTTCTTT
TRBJ2-4 TRBD2 TRBV7-2 few CASSSGRAGNIQYF TGTGCCAGCTCTAGCGGGAGGGCCGGAAACATTCAGTACTTC
TRBJ2-2 - TRBV20-1 - CSARDRPGELFF TGCAGTGCTAGAGATCGCCCCGGGGAGCTGTTTTTT
TRBJ2-3 TRBD2 TRBV27 - CASSWRTSGTDTQYF TGTGCCAGCAGTTGGAGGACTAGCGGCACAGATACGCAGTATTTT
TRBJ2-5 - TRBV11-3 - CASSLESEETQYF TGTGCCAGCAGCTTAGAGAGCGAAGAGACCCAGTACTTC
TRBJ2-3 - TRBV4-3 few CASSQQGIDTQYF TGCGCCAGCAGCCAGCAGGGGATAGATACGCAGTATTTT
TRBJ2-5 TRBD2 TRBV10-3 - CATSRLAGEGDEQYF TGTGCCACCAGTCGACTAGCGGGAGAGGGGGATGAGCAGTACTTC
TRBJ2-1 TRBD2 TRBV29-1 few CSVDSSAGGYNEQFF TGCAGCGTTGATAGTAGTGCGGGAGGGTACAATGAGCAGTTCTTC
TRBJ2-7 - TRBV21-1 many CASSKGDSSYEQYF TGTGCCAGCAGCAAGGGGGACAGCTCCTACGAGCAGTACTTC
TRBJ2-5 - TRBV20-1 few CSARDRFAGTQYF TGCAGTGCTAGAGATAGGTTTGCGGGGACCCAGTACTTC
TRBJ2-1 TRBD1 TRBV7-2 - CASSYRTGAYNEQFF TGTGCCAGCAGCTATCGGACAGGGGCCTACAATGAGCAGTTCTTC
TRBJ2-1 TRBD2 TRBV4-3 - CASTLAGGRGDEQFF TGCGCCAGCACCCTAGCGGGAGGGCGAGGAGATGAGCAGTTCTTC
TRBJ2-1 TRBD1 TRBV20-1 few CSAHPDRGSYNEQFF TGCAGTGCCCACCCCGACAGGGGTTCCTACAATGAGCAGTTCTTC
TRBJ2-3 TRBD2 TRBV7-2 few CASSLEGAGRGDTQYF TGTGCCAGCAGCTTAGAAGGAGCGGGAAGGGGAGATACGCAGTATTTT